What follows are 21 T cell receptor beta chains derived from one specimen sequenced in a study of blood T cell repertoires in COVID-19. Data came from immunoSEQ multiplex PCR; TCRdb stores just in-frame clones and leaves some out. The data contain more than 150,000 clones, roughly 79% of them singletons. The sequencing input was peripheral blood. These receptors were obtained from an elderly woman with COVID-19, enrolled during active disease.

The chain is built from TRBV13 and TRBJ2-7; D might be TRBD1 (5 bases). Germline CDR1 and CDR2: PRHDT and FYEKMQ (reference sequence). CDR3 length: 14 residues. V was pared by 5 bases and J by 4 bases, with 15 bases between. The CDR3 sequence: CASSHGQGRYEQYF. CDR3 bases: TGTGCCAGCAGCCACGGCCAGGGCCGATACGAGCAGTACTTC.

The chain uses TRBV10-3 and TRBJ2-2; TRBD1 aligns across 7 bases. Germline CDR1 is ENHRY and CDR2 is SYGVKD. J was trimmed by 2 bases and V by 6 bases; bases with no gene match: 3. The CDR3 contains 14 residues. CDR3 DNA sequence: TGTGCCATCAGGGGGACAGTTAACACCGGGGAGCTGTTTTTT. Residues: CAIRGTVNTGELFF.

About this clone: The germline gene is not matched at one end of the junction; a read error may be the cause. V is TRBV7-7 and J is TRBJ2-1, with TRBD2 matching 14 bases. CDR1 is SSHAT, CDR2 FNYEAQ, per germline (reference sequence). This CDR3 contains 15 residues. The DNA of the CDR3 is TGTGCTAGCAGCCAGGGACTAGCGGGAGTACAGGAGCAGTTCTTC. This codes for CASSQGLAGVQEQFF.

CDR3 amino acids: CASSYLGTYNEQFF. CDR3 DNA sequence: TGTGCCAGCAGCTACCTCGGGACCTACAATGAGCAGTTCTTC. V usage is TRBV7-8 and J usage is TRBJ2-1; the D gene is possibly TRBD2 (5 bases). Germline CDR1 reads SGHVS; CDR2 reads FQNEAQ. The CDR3 contains 14 residues. Trimming removed 4 bases from V and 2 bases from J, with 9 bases in between.

The rearrangement uses TRBV10-3 and TRBJ1-6; no clear D gene. V was pared by 0 bases and J by 6 bases, with 9 bases between. CDR1 is ENHRY and CDR2 is SYGVKD in the germline V gene. The CDR3 extends over 15 amino acids. The CDR3: CAISESRVGNSPLHF. CDR3 coding DNA: TGTGCCATCAGTGAGTCCCGGGTTGGTAATTCACCCCTCCACTTT.

The chain employs TRBV27 and TRBJ2-3; D not certain. CDR3 length: 15 residues. Germline V gene data show CDR1 as MNHEY and CDR2 as SMNVEV (reference sequence). Deletions cut 5 bases from V and 2 bases from J, with 14 bases between. CDR3 in amino acids: CASSLTFTSTDTQYF. The CDR3 DNA reads as TGTGCCAGCAGTCTAACCTTCACTTCCACAGATACGCAGTATTTT.

The chain has TRBV4-3 and TRBJ1-6, with 7 bases matching TRBD1. The CDR3 runs 17 residues. Germline CDR1 is LGHNA and CDR2 is YSLEER. The V gene end was trimmed by 0 bases and the J gene end by 9 bases; junction bases not matched to a gene: 11. The CDR3 spells CASSQEPGGNAGSPLHF. For the CDR3, the DNA is TGCGCCAGCAGCCAAGAGCCAGGGGGTAATGCGGGTTCACCCCTCCACTTT.

The chain links TRBV27 to TRBJ2-5, with D perhaps matching TRBD2 (5 bases). Germline assignment: CDR1 MNHEY and CDR2 SMNVEV (reference sequence). The V end lost 5 bases, the J end lost 2 bases, and 9 bases lay between the germline ends. The length of the CDR3 is 13 residues. CDR3 coding DNA: TGTGCCAGCAGTCGGCGGGCGCAAGAGACCCAGTACTTC. It codes for CASSRRAQETQYF.

The V and J genes are TRBV6-5 and TRBJ1-4; tentatively, D is TRBD1 (6 bases). V was shortened by 0 bases and J by 8 bases, with 13 bases between the two germline ends. Germline V gene data show CDR1 as MNHEY and CDR2 as SVGAGI. This CDR3 comprises 15 residues. In nucleotides, the CDR3 is TGTGCCAGCAGTTACTCCCACAGGGTAGGCGAAAAACTGTTTTTT. Translation gives CASSYSHRVGEKLFF.

The rearrangement joins TRBV7-6 to TRBJ2-3; TRBD2 matches at 8 bases. Germline V gene data show CDR1 as SGHVS and CDR2 as FNYEAQ. V was clipped by 5 bases and J by 1 base; unmatched bases: 5. The CDR3 has 15 residues. In nucleotides, the CDR3 is TGTGCCAGCAGCCCGCGAGCGGGAGGCACAGATACGCAGTATTTT. It specifies CASSPRAGGTDTQYF.

This rearrangement joins TRBV6-6 to TRBJ2-1, with D unclear. Per the germline V gene, CDR1 is MNHNY and CDR2 is SVGAGI (reference sequence). V lost 8 bases and J 3 bases, leaving 11 bases between the germline ends. The CDR3 runs to 13 residues. CDR3 coding DNA: TGTGCCAGCGGGTCCGCGGTCTACAATGAGCAGTTCTTC. Translation: CASGSAVYNEQFF.

The chain recombines TRBV28 with TRBJ1-1; D gene uncertain. The germline V and J ends were trimmed by 7 bases and 4 bases, with 16 bases remaining between them. The CDR3 runs to 14 residues. Germline-derived CDR1 and CDR2 are MDHEN and SYDVKM. The CDR3, as DNA: TGTGCCAGCACCCTGGCAGGTTCTGGCACTGAAGCTTTCTTT. This sequence encodes CASTLAGSGTEAFF.

V is TRBV4-1 and J is TRBJ2-3; 8 bases line up with TRBD2. CDR3 size: 16 residues. CDR1 is MGHRA and CDR2 is YSYEKL in the germline V gene. The ends lost 4 bases at V and 0 bases at J; junction bases unmatched: 6. The CDR3 loop is CASSLSGVSSTDTQYF. CDR3 coding DNA: TGCGCCAGCAGCCTTAGCGGGGTATCTAGCACAGATACGCAGTATTTT.

The chain couples TRBV5-8 to TRBJ2-1, with TRBD2 matching over 11 bases. CDR3 length: 17 residues. Germline CDR1 SGHTS, CDR2 YDEGEE. V lost 0 bases, J lost 10 bases, and 12 bases stayed unmatched. The CDR3 protein is CASSLVLAGVGRMEQFF. In DNA form, the CDR3 reads TGTGCCAGCAGCTTGGTACTAGCGGGAGTTGGTAGGATGGAGCAGTTCTTC.

To note about this clone: Different DNA sequences within this sample yield the same CDR3. This chain links TRBV5-1 with TRBJ2-7; TRBD2 agrees at 8 bases. This CDR3 region has 15 residues. Trimming cost V 0 bases and J 4 bases; bases outside gene matches: 6. Germline CDR1 is SGHRS and CDR2 is YFSETQ. The CDR3 here is CASSLAGLAGYEQYF. The CDR3, as DNA: TGCGCCAGCAGCTTGGCCGGTCTAGCGGGTTACGAGCAGTACTTC.

In this sample, this clone turned up a few times. V gene TRBV4-1 combines with J gene TRBJ1-5, with 7 nucleotides matching TRBD1. The ends lost 0 bases at V and 6 bases at J; junction bases unmatched: 5. Germline V lookup: CDR1 MGHRA, CDR2 YSYEKL. This CDR3 has 15 residues. The CDR3 protein is CASSQDEGAGQPQHF. As DNA, the CDR3 is TGCGCCAGCAGCCAAGATGAGGGGGCGGGTCAGCCCCAGCATTTT.

The genes are TRBV5-4 and TRBJ2-2; TRBD2 agrees at 7 bases. Germline V gene sequence: CDR1 SGHNT, CDR2 YYREEE (reference sequence). V shed 0 bases and J 0 bases; nucleotides not matched to a gene: 2. CDR3 length: 16 amino acids. The CDR3 DNA is TGTGCCAGCAGCTTGGTCGGGGGGTCGAACACCGGGGAGCTGTTTTTT. Translating it yields CASSLVGGSNTGELFF.

V and J are TRBV5-1 and TRBJ2-7; TRBD1 matches at 9 bases. V trimming: 2 bases; J trimming: 1 base; junction bases outside the gene matches: 1. The CDR3 length is 14 residues. The germline V gene has CDR1 SGHRS and CDR2 YFSETQ. CDR3 loop: CASSFGTGSYEQYF. The CDR3 DNA reads as TGCGCCAGCAGCTTCGGGACAGGGTCCTACGAGCAGTACTTC.

The rearrangement joins TRBV6-2 or TRBV6-3 to TRBJ2-1; TRBD2 agrees at 9 bases. The CDR3 runs 16 residues. The germline V gene has CDR1 MNHEY and CDR2 SVGEGT. The J segment lost 6 bases and the V segment lost 4 bases, leaving 10 bases of the junction unmatched. DNA of the CDR3: TGTGCCAGCAGTTGGAGAGGTAGCGGGGGCCCCAATGAGCAGTTCTTC. Translating gives CASSWRGSGGPNEQFF.

The chain has TRBV28 and TRBJ2-3; 9 bases fit TRBD2. The CDR3 has 15 residues. V lost 8 bases to trimming and J lost 3 bases; unmatched junction nucleotides: 9. Per germline, CDR1 MDHEN and CDR2 SYDVKM. The CDR3 DNA sequence: TGTGCCAGCGGTAGCGGGAGCGCTTTGACAGATACGCAGTATTTT. Amino acids: CASGSGSALTDTQYF.

The chain joins TRBV2 to TRBJ1-3, with D perhaps matching TRBD1 (6 bases). The CDR3 is made up of 18 amino acids. Germline V gene sequence: CDR1 SNHLY, CDR2 FYNNEI. Trimming took 6 bases from V and 1 from J, leaving 22 bases between them. Here the CDR3 DNA reads TGTGCCAGCAGGGGGAGAATAAAATACAGGGTTTCTGGAAACACCATATATTTT. Its translation is CASRGRIKYRVSGNTIYF.